Below are 18 T cell receptor beta chains sequenced from a single sample in a study of cytomegalovirus exposure and HLA in healthy donors. Use of 60 Vbeta and 13 Jbeta primers characterized the PCR. TCRdb's table, derived via immunoSEQ multiplex PCR, lists solely in-frame clones and lacks some. The sample has 150,000 to 200,000 clones, about three quarters seen once. Material for sequencing was PBMCs. These receptors all come from a woman between 45 and 65 years old in good health and CMV-seropositive.

The chain employs TRBV30 and TRBJ1-5; TRBD1 might be the D (5 bases). V lost 5 bases and J lost 0, with 14 bases in between. CDR3 length equals 15 residues. Per germline, CDR1 GTSNPN and CDR2 SVGIG (reference sequence). The CDR3 nucleotides are TGTGCCTGGCGGGAGGGGATCGGTAGCAATCAGCCCCAGCATTTT. It translates to CAWREGIGSNQPQHF. Filled out from reference TRBV30 and TRBJ1-5, the complete variable domain reads SQTIHQWPATLVQPVGSPLSLECTVEGTSNPNLYWYRQAAGRGLQLLFYSVGIGQISSEVPQNLSASRPQDRQFILSSKKLLLSDSGFYLCAWREGIGSNQPQHFGDGTRLSIL.

The rearrangement links TRBV27 to TRBJ1-1, with TRBD1 identical over 8 bases. Germline lookup yields CDR1 MNHEY and CDR2 SMNVEV (reference sequence). V lost 3 bases to trimming and J lost 7 bases; unmatched junction nucleotides: 4. This CDR3 spans 13 amino acids. CDR3 bases: TGTGCCAGCAGTTTTGTTACAGGGGGTGAAGCTTTCTTT. This encodes CASSFVTGGEAFF.

This clone was detected once. CDR3 amino acids: CASSQDLAGFKKNIQYF. The DNA for the CDR3 is TGCGCCAGCAGCCAAGATTTGGCAGGGTTCAAAAAAAACATTCAGTACTTC. The rearrangement uses TRBV4-3 and TRBJ2-4; tentative D call: TRBD1 (5 bases). This CDR3 has 17 amino acids. With 0 bases removed from V and 4 bases from J, the gap between germline ends came to 16 bases. Germline V lookup: CDR1 LGHNA, CDR2 YSLEER.

The V and J genes are TRBV23-1 and TRBJ2-3; TRBD2 matches at 9 bases. TRBV23-1 is assigned to the ORF class and has an uncertain function. V dropped 6 bases and J dropped 2; count of bases not matched to a gene: 21. This CDR3 is 20 amino acids long. In nucleotides, the CDR3 is TGCGCCAGCAGCGTGCCAGGAGTAGCGGGAGAAGGGGGCCTCACAGATACGCAGTATTTT. As protein: CASSVPGVAGEGGLTDTQYF.

This clone was counted a single time. The V call is TRBV29-1, the J call TRBJ2-5; no clear D. This CDR3 spans 10 amino acids. Germline lookup yields CDR1 SQVTM and CDR2 ANQGSEA. Trimming removed 4 bases from V and 5 bases from J, with 5 bases in between. The CDR3 reads CSVVQETQYF. The CDR3 DNA reads as TGCAGCGTTGTGCAGGAGACCCAGTACTTC.

V usage is TRBV9 and J usage is TRBJ2-7, with TRBD2 identical over 12 bases. Per germline, CDR1 SGDLS and CDR2 YYNGEE. V lost 4 bases, J lost 2 bases, and 4 bases stayed unmatched. The CDR3 totals 15 residues. The chain's CDR3 is CASSPSGGATYEQYF. CDR3 DNA sequence: TGTGCCAGCAGCCCTAGCGGGGGGGCGACCTACGAGCAGTACTTC.

This rearrangement joins TRBV6-5 to TRBJ1-6, with TRBD1 matching 7 bases. After removal of 5 bases from V and 9 bases from J, the junction contained 7 bases not matched to a gene. The CDR3 length is 14 residues. Germline values: CDR1 MNHEY, CDR2 SVGAGI. This chain's CDR3 is CASSDQNRGSPLHF. The CDR3 nucleotides are TGTGCCAGCAGTGATCAAAACAGGGGTTCACCCCTCCACTTT.

This chain uses TRBV5-4 with TRBJ2-6; D is unresolved. The germline V gene has CDR1 SGHNT and CDR2 YYREEE (reference sequence). V lost 4 bases, J lost 2 bases, and 13 bases lay in between. The CDR3 extends over 16 amino acids. CDR3 loop: CASSRQFTTGANVLTF. CDR3 DNA: TGTGCCAGCAGCAGGCAGTTTACTACTGGGGCCAACGTCCTGACTTTC.

The V call is TRBV15, the J call TRBJ2-7; D unresolved. Trimming left V 5 bases short and J 6 bases short, with 11 bases between. This CDR3 comprises 12 residues. From germline, CDR1 is LNHNV and CDR2 YYDKDF (reference sequence). This chain's CDR3 is CATSHRPGEQYF. CDR3 bases: TGTGCCACCAGCCATAGGCCGGGCGAGCAGTACTTC.

This chain uses TRBV25-1 with TRBJ2-2; 8 nucleotides match TRBD2. Germline V CDR1 and CDR2: MGHDK, SYGVNS. CDR3 length: 16 amino acids. V gave up 3 bases and J gave up 6 bases; unmatched junction bases: 9. CDR3 DNA: TGTGCCAGCAGTGAGGTGGGACTAGGAGCCCCCGGGGAGCTGTTTTTT. This gives the protein CASSEVGLGAPGELFF.

The chain is built from TRBV5-4 and TRBJ1-2; no firm D call. Germline V lookup: CDR1 SGHNT, CDR2 YYREEE (reference sequence). The CDR3 has 13 amino acids. V was cut by 4 bases and J by 3 bases, with 10 bases left in between. The CDR3 sequence: CASSLQTDYGYTF. The CDR3 nucleotides read TGTGCCAGCAGCCTTCAAACAGACTATGGCTACACCTTC.

The rearrangement links TRBV6-5 to TRBJ2-3; D is possibly TRBD2 (5 bases). Trimming left V 6 bases short and J 6 bases short, with 10 bases between. Germline CDR1 reads MNHEY; CDR2 reads SVGAGI. This CDR3 is built from 12 residues. CDR3 loop: CASSNGGDTQYF. CDR3 DNA sequence: TGTGCCAGCAGCAACGGCGGGGATACGCAGTATTTT.

This clone was seen more than once but under ten times. The chain is built from TRBV6-1 and TRBJ1-4; 10 bases fit TRBD1. The ends lost 6 bases at V and 9 bases at J; junction bases unmatched: 7. Germline CDR1 reads MNHNS; CDR2 reads SASEGT. This CDR3 comprises 14 residues. In DNA, the CDR3 is TGTGCCAGCAGGAACCGGGACAGGGGTAAAAAACTGTTTTTT. Amino acids: CASRNRDRGKKLFF.

The V call is TRBV5-6, the J call TRBJ2-6, with TRBD1 as a possible D gene (5 bases). The CDR3 length is 16 residues. V lost 4 bases and J lost 4, with 15 bases in between. Germline V gene lookup returns CDR1 SGHDT and CDR2 YYEEEE. The CDR3 coding sequence is TGTGCCAGCAGCCCAGGACATTCCTCGGGGGCCAACGTCCTGACTTTC. Its protein is CASSPGHSSGANVLTF.

As for this clone: This same CDR3 is encoded by further DNA sequences in the sample. V is TRBV2 and J is TRBJ1-3; no clear D. Trimming shortened V by 6 bases and J by 7 bases, and 7 bases separated the two germline ends. Germline assignment: CDR1 SNHLY and CDR2 FYNNEI. This CDR3 has 11 amino acids. The chain's CDR3 is CASRTGNTIYF. The CDR3 DNA sequence: TGTGCCAGCAGAACGGGGAACACCATATATTTT.

This clone was counted a single time. This chain uses TRBV10-2 with TRBJ2-7; no clear D gene. V was pared by 0 bases and J by 3 bases, with 6 bases between. CDR1 is WSHSY and CDR2 is SAAADI in the germline V gene. The length of the CDR3 is 13 residues. DNA of the CDR3: TGCGCCAGCAGTGAGTCGACTCTCTACGAGCAGTACTTC. It encodes CASSESTLYEQYF.

This rearrangement joins TRBV28 to TRBJ1-6; 7 bases are shared with TRBD1. The ends lost 4 bases at V and 8 bases at J; junction bases unmatched: 14. CDR1 is MDHEN, CDR2 SYDVKM, per germline. The CDR3 has 17 amino acids. CDR3 region: CASSSSGTDVLHSPLHF. The CDR3, as DNA: TGTGCCAGCAGTTCCTCAGGGACAGACGTCCTGCATTCACCCCTCCACTTT.

The CDR3 is CASSPRASGGGDTQYF. In DNA form, the CDR3 reads TGTGCCAGCTCACCACGGGCGAGCGGGGGCGGAGATACGCAGTATTTT. This sequence joins TRBV18 and TRBJ2-3; 8 bases line up with TRBD2. Germline CDR1 and CDR2: KGHSH and LQKENI. V dropped 1 base and J dropped 5; count of bases not matched to a gene: 8. The CDR3 consists of 16 residues.